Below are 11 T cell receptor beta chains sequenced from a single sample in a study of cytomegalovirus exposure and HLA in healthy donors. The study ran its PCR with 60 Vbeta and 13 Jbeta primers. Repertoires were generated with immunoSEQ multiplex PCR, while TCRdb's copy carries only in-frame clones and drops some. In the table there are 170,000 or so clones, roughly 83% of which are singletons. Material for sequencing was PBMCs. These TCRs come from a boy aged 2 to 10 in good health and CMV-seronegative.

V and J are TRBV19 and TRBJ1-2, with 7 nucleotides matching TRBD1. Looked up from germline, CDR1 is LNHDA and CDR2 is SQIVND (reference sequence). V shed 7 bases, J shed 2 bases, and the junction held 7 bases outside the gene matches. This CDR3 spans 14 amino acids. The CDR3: CASTPGTANYGYTF. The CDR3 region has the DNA TGTGCCAGTACTCCCGGGACAGCCAACTATGGCTACACCTTC.

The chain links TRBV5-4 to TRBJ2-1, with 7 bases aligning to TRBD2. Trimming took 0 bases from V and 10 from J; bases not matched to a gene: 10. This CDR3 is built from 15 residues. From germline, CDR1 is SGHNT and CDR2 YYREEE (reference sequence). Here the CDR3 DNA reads TGTGCCAGCAGCTTGGTGGCTAGCGGAGGCGGGGAGCAGTTCTTC. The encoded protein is CASSLVASGGGEQFF.

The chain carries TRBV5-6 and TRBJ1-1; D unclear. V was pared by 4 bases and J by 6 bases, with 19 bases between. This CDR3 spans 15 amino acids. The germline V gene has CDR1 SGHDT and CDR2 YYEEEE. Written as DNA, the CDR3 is TGTGCCAGCAGCCAGGTGGGCAGCCCCGGGGCTGAAGCTTTCTTT. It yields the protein CASSQVGSPGAEAFF.

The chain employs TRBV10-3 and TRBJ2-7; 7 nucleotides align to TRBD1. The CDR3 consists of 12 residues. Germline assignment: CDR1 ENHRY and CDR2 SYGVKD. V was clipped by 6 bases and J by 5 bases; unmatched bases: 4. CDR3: CAISETGDEQYF. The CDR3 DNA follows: TGTGCCATCAGCGAAACAGGGGACGAGCAGTACTTC.

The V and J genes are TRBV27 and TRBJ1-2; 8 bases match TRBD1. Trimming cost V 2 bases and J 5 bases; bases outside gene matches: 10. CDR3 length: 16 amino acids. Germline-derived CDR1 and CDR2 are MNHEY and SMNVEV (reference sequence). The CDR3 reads CASSLAGTGLWYGYTF. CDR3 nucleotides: TGTGCCAGCAGTTTAGCCGGGACAGGCCTATGGTATGGCTACACCTTC.

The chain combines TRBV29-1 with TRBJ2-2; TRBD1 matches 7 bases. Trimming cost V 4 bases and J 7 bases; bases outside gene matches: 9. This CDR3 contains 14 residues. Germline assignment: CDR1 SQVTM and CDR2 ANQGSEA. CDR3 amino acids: CSVGRGRGNGELFF. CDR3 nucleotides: TGCAGCGTTGGAAGAGGCAGGGGGAACGGGGAGCTGTTTTTT.

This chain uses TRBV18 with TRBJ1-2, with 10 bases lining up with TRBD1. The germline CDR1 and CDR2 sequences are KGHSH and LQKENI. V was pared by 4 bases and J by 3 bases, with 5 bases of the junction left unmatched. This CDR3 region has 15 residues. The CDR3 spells CASSHLGQGDYGYTF. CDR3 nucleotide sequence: TGTGCCAGCTCACACCTCGGACAGGGGGACTATGGCTACACCTTC.

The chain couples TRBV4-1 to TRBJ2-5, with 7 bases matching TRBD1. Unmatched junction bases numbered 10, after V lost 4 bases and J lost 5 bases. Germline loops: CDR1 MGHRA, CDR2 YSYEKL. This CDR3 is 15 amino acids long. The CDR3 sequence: CASSRTTGVGETQYF. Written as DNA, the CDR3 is TGCGCCAGCAGCCGTACTACAGGGGTAGGGGAGACCCAGTACTTC.

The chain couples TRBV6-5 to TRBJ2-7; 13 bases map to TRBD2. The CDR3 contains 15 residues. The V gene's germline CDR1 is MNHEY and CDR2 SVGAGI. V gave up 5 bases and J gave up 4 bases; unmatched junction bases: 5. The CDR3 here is CASSRGLAGVYEQYF. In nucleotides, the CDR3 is TGTGCCAGCAGTAGAGGACTAGCGGGAGTTTACGAGCAGTACTTC.

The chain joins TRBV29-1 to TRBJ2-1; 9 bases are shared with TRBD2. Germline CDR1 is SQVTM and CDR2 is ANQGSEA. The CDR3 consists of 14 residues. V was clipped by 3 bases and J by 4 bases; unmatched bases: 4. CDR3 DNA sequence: TGCAGCGTTGATCCTAGCGGGGCGTACAATGAGCAGTTCTTC. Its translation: CSVDPSGAYNEQFF.

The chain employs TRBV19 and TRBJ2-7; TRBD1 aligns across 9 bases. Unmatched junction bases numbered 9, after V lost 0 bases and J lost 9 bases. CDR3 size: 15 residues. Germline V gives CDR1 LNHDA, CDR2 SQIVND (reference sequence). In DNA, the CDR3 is TGTGCCAGTAGTATAGAACCGGGACAGGGTGGTCGGCAGTACTTC. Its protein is CASSIEPGQGGRQYF.